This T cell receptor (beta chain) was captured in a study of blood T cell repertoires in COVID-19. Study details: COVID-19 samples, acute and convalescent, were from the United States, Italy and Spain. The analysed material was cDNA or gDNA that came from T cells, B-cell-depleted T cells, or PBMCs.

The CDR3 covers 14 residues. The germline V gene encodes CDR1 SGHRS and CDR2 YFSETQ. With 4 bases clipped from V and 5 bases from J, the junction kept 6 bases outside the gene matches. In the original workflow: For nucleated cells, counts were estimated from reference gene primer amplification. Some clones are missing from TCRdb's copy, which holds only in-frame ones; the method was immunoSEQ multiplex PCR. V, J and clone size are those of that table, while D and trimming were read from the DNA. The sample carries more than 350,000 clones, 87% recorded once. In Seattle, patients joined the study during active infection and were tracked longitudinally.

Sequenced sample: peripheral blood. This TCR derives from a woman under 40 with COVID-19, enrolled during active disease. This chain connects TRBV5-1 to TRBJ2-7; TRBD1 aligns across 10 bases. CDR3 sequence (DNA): TGCGCCAGCAGCACCGCCGGGACAGGGGACGAGCAGTACTTC. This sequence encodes CASSTAGTGDEQYF.